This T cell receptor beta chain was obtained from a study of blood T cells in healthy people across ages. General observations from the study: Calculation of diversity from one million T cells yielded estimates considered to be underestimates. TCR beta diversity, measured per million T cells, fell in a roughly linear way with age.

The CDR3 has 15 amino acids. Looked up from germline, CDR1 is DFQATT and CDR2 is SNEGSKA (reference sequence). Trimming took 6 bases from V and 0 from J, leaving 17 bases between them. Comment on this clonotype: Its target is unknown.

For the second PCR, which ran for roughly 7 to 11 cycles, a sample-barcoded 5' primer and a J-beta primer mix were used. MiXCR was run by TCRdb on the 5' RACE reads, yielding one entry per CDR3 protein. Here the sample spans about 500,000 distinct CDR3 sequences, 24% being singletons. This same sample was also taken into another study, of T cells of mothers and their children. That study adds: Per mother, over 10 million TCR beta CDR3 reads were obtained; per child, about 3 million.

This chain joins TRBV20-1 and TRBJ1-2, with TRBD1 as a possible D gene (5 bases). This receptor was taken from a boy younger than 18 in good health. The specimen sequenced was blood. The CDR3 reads CSASAPGRPNYGYTF. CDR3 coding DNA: TGCAGTGCCAGCGCGCCAGGGCGACCTAACTATGGCTACACCTTC.